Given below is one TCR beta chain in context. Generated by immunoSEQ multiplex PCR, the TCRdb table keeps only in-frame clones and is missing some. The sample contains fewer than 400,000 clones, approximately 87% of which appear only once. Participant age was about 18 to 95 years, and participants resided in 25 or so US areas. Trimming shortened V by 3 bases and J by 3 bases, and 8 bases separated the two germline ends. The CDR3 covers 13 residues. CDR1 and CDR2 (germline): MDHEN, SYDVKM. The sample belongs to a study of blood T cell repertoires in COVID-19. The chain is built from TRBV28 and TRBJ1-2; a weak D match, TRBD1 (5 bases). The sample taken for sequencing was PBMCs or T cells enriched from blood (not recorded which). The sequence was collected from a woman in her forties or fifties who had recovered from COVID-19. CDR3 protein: CASSFDSDYGYTF. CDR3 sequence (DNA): TGTGCCAGCAGTTTTGACAGCGACTATGGCTACACCTTC.